The rows below give T cell receptor beta chains drawn from one sample of a study of OX40 agonist ivuxolimab in advanced cancers. Data came from immunoSEQ multiplex PCR; TCRdb stores just in-frame clones and leaves some out. The sample has around 25,000 clones, around four fifths seen once. The sequencing here drew on CD4+ or CD8+ T cells sorted from blood, taken in a trial of the OX40 agonist ivuxolimab. All receptors come from an adult with an advanced solid tumor such as melanoma, head and neck, liver or kidney cancer. CDR3s include the opening cysteine and the closing phenylalanine or tryptophan. D genes are given only for firm matches.

CASSLKVFNEKLFF	TRBV7-9	.
CASSEKGEDGYTF	TRBV10-2	.
CASTGQTDGYTF	TRBV4-1	.
CASSVGGSTDTQYF	TRBV9	.
CASSLLTGGRTDTQYF	TRBV7-8	.
CAWSVDVWDTGELFF	TRBV30	.
CASSQEAGQVNQPQHF	TRBV4-1	TRBD1
CASTGGEGTEAFF	TRBV7-8	TRBD1
CASSAGRPVRPQHF	TRBV2	.
CASSEAFLRHEQYF	TRBV6-1	.
CASSRGAGNQPQHF	TRBV18	.
CASADDRQGIYEQYF	TRBV2	.
CASSVVLRANYGYTF	TRBV19	.
CASSLGDNYEQYF	TRBV5-4	.
CATSRDLGASSYEQYF	TRBV15	.
CASSASYEQYF	TRBV7-9	.
CASSLDEGTEAFF	TRBV5-5	.
CASSPSAGTFTDTQYF	TRBV27	.
CASSDIGGELFF	TRBV19	.
CASSQVSGNYGYTF	TRBV4-1	.
CASSGLFVNTEAFF	TRBV7-9	.
CASSEVGSGVYEQYF	TRBV6-1	TRBD2
CASSLRTERYNEQFF	TRBV6-5	.